This entry describes one TCR beta chain. This record belongs to a study of CD8+ T cells in alopecia areata. As the sequencing template, cDNA was produced by extracting RNA and reverse transcribing it. Sequencing used immunoSEQ multiplex PCR; TCRdb keeps in-frame clones, though not all of them. The sample lists some 180,000 clones; 53% were seen once. Treatment indicated: oral pan-JAK inhibitor, 5-10 mg twice daily. This specimen was CD8+ T cells sorted from blood, taken at week 24, from a patient treated with tofacitinib. This sequence was found in a human donor with alopecia areata.

In DNA form, the CDR3 reads TGTGCCAGCAGCTTATCGGGGACTGGTAATTCACCCCTCCACTTT. Its protein is CASSLSGTGNSPLHF. V gene TRBV7-3 combines with J gene TRBJ1-6; a weak D match, TRBD1 (5 bases). Trimming left V 2 bases short and J 6 bases short, with 11 bases between. CDR1 and CDR2 from the germline V gene are SGHTA and FQGTGA. This CDR3 spans 15 amino acids.